The subject of this entry is one T cell receptor (beta chain). The data originate from a study of blood T cell repertoires in COVID-19. Across the study: Acute-phase and convalescent COVID-19 samples originated in the United States, Italy and Spain. T cells, B-cell-depleted T cells, or PBMCs provided the cDNA or gDNA that served as material.

The germline V gene encodes CDR1 SGHRS and CDR2 YFSETQ. This CDR3 comprises 15 residues. Germline trimming cut 6 bases from V and 0 bases from J; bases unmatched to any gene: 7. In the source study's methods: Scientists estimated how many nucleated cells there were by amplifying reference gene primers. Libraries were prepared by immunoSEQ multiplex PCR; TCRdb keeps only in-frame clonotypes and omits some of them. V, J and clone size derive from that table, while D and trimming were established from the DNA sequence. The table shows some 400,000 clones, with more than 85% occurring only once. The sequencing sample was made of peripheral blood. The chain combines TRBV5-1 with TRBJ2-3; the match to TRBD2 covers 7 bases. The source is a human donor in a cohort sampled during active COVID-19. This CDR3 reads CASTRREISTDTQYF. Written as DNA, the CDR3 is TGCGCCAGCACACGGCGGGAGATTAGCACAGATACGCAGTATTTT.